The clone carrying this TCR beta chain was counted only a few times. Its antigen remains unknown. Sequenced by immunoSEQ multiplex PCR; TCRdb stores in-frame clones only, minus some. The sample comprises over 120,000 clones, approximately 88% of which are singletons, and 3.5% to 5% rests with the top ten. The source of the sample is a study of cytomegalovirus exposure and HLA in healthy donors. Germline V lookup: CDR1 SGHRS, CDR2 YFSETQ. The CDR3 has 13 amino acids. The ends lost 4 bases at V and 5 bases at J; junction bases unmatched: 5. Study-level results: Cytomegalovirus association was listed for around 170 TCR beta chains.

The sample consisted of PBMCs. The sequence came from a man between 18 and 29 years old in good health and CMV-seropositive. The gene calls are TRBV5-1 and TRBJ2-5; 7 bases match TRBD1. The CDR3 DNA sequence: TGCGCCAGCAGCCCTGGACAGGAGGAGACCCAGTACTTC. Amino acids: CASSPGQEETQYF.